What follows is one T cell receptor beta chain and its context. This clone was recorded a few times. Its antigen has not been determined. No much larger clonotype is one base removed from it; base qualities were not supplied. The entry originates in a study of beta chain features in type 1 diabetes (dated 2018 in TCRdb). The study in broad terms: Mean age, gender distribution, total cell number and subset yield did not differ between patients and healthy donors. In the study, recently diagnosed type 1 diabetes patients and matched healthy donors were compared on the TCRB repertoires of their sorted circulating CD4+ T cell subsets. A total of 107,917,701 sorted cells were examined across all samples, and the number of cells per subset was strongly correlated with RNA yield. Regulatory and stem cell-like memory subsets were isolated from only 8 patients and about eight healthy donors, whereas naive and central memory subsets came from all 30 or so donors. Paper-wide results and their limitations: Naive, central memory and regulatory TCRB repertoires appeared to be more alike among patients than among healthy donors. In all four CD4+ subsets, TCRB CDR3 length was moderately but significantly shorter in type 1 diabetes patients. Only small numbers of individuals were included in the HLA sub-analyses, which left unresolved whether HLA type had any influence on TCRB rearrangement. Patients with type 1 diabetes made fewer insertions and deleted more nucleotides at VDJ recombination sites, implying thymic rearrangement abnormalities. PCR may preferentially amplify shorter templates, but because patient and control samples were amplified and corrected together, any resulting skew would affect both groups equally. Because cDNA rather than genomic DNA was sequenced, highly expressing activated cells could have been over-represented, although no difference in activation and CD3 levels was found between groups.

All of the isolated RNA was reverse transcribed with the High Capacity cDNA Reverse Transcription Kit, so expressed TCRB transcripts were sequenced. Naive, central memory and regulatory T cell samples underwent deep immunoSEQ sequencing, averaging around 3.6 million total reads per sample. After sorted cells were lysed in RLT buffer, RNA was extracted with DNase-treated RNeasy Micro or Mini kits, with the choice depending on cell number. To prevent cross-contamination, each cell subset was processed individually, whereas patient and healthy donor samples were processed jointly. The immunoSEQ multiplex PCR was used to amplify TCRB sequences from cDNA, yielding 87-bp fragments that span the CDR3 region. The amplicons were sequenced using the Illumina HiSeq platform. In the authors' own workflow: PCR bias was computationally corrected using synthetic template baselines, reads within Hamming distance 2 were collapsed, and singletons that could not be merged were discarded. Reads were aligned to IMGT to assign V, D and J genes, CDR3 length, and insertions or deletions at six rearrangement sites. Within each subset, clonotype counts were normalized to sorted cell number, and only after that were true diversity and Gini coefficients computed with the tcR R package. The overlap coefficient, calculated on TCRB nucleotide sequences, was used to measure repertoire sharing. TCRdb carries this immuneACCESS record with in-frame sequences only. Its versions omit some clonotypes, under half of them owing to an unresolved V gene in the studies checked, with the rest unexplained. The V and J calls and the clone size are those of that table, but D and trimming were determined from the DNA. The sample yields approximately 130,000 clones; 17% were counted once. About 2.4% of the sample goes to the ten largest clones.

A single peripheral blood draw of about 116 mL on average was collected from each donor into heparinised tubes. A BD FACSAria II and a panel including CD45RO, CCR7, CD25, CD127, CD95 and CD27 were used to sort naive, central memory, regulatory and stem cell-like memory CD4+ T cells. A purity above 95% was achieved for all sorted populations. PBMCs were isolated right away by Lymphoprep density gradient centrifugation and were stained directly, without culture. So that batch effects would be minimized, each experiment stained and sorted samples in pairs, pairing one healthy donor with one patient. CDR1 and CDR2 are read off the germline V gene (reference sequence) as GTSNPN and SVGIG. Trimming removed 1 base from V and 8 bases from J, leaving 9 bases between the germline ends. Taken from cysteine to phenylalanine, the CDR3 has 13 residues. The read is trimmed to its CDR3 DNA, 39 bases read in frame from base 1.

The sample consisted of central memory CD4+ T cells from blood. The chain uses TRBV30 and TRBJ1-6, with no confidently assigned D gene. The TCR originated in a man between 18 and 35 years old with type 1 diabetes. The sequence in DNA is TGTGCCTGGAGTGCCATGTCGGATTCACCCCTCCACTTT. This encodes CAWSAMSDSPLHF.